A single T cell receptor (beta chain) is shown here with its context. What it recognizes is unknown. The assay was immunoSEQ multiplex PCR, and TCRdb's table has in-frame clones only and misses some. The data contain 6,000 or so clones, less than 75% of them singletons. This sample stems from a study of somatic mutations in cytotoxic T cells in rheumatoid arthritis. Overall study context: Sorted by flow to nearly 100% purity were some V beta antibody-stained T-cell populations, including V beta1+ cells sequenced for TCRB. Study-level points and caveats: CD8+ clonality rose with age in rheumatoid arthritis patients, unlike in healthy controls.

Each population, CD4+ and CD8+ cells, was isolated by positive magnetic bead selection and checked for purity by flow cytometry. Germline CDR1 SGHVS, CDR2 FQNEAQ. This CDR3 is 17 amino acids long. Between the trimmed V and J ends, which lost 5 bases and 2 bases, there was a span of 16 bases. The TCR originated in a woman between 50 and 59 years old in good health. The chain is built from TRBV7-8 and TRBJ2-6; tentatively, D is TRBD1 (6 bases). Sequenced sample: CD8+ T cells sorted from blood. The CDR3 here is CASSPRRQGTGANVLTF. For the CDR3, the DNA is TGTGCCAGCAGCCCCCGTCGGCAGGGGACTGGGGCCAACGTCCTGACTTTC.